Included here is one TCR beta chain sequence, with context. CDR3 size: 16 residues. Trimming took off 5 bases at V and 8 bases at J, with 24 bases between the two ends. Germline V gene sequence: CDR1 MNHEY, CDR2 SMNVEV (reference sequence). This sample was taken from a study of cytomegalovirus exposure and HLA in healthy donors. Whole-study context: Earlier, some 200 million T cells were analyzed, and approximately 110 million unique TCR beta sequences were found among them. From donors who were HLA-typed, an early data release held 81 million or so unique TCRs.

13 Jbeta primers and 60 Vbeta primers were used for the PCR. Produced via immunoSEQ multiplex PCR; TCRdb's table is partial and in-frame only. The table has fewer than 150,000 clones, roughly 80% seen once. The chain joins TRBV27 to TRBJ1-2, with D tentatively TRBD1 (5 bases). Input material: PBMCs. This TCR derives from a male donor in good health and CMV-seronegative. The CDR3 region has the DNA TGTGCCAGCAGTCCGGAGGGGCGCGGTATTGCCGTCGGCTACACCTTC. This sequence encodes CASSPEGRGIAVGYTF.